This T cell receptor beta chain was documented in a study of blood T cell repertoires in COVID-19. Clones were sequenced by immunoSEQ multiplex PCR, and TCRdb holds only the in-frame ones, with some missing. The sample consists of about 140,000 clones, roughly 73% of them appearing once. Notes on this clone: The identical CDR3 is also encoded by other nucleotide sequences in the sample.

Germline CDR1 is SQVTM and CDR2 is ANQGSEA. This CDR3 spans 12 amino acids. The V and J ends lost 6 bases and 2 bases, in that order; junction bases with no gene match: 1. The genes are TRBV29-1 and TRBJ1-2; TRBD1 agrees at 9 bases. This TCR derives from a woman aged 45-65 years with active or convalescent COVID-19. Material: peripheral blood. CDR3 loop: CSVGTGNYGYTF. CDR3 DNA sequence: TGCAGCGTGGGGACAGGGAACTATGGCTACACCTTC.